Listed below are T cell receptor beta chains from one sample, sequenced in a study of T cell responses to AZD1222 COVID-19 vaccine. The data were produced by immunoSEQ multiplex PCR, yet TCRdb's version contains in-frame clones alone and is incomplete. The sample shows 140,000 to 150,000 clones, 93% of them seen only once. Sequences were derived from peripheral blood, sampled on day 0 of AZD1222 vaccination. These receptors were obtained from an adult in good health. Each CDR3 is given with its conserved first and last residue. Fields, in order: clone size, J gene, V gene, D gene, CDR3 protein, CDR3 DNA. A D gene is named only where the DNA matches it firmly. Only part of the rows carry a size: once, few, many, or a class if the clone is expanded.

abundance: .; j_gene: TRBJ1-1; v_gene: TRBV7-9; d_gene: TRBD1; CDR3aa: CASSTPGGFTEAFF; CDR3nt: TGTGCCAGCAGTACCCCAGGGGGGTTCACTGAAGCTTTCTTT
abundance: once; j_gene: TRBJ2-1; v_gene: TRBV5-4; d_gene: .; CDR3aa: CASSLALAGGNEQFF; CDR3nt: TGTGCCAGCAGCTTGGCTCTAGCAGGCGGGAATGAGCAGTTCTTC
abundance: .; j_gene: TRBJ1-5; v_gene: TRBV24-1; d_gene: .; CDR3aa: CATITKRGGSRYQPQHF; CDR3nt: TGTGCCACCATCACCAAAAGGGGGGGATCACGGTATCAGCCCCAGCATTTT
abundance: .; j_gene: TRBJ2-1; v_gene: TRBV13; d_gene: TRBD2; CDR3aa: CASSLRLASNEQFF; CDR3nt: TGTGCCAGCAGTCTTAGACTAGCGTCCAATGAGCAGTTCTTC
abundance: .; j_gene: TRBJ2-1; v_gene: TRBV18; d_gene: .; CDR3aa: CASSPITGNEQFF; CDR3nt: TGTGCCAGCTCACCGATTACGGGCAATGAGCAGTTCTTC
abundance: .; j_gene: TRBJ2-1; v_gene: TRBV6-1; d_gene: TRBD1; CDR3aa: CASSETGGSYNEQFF; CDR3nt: TGTGCCAGCAGTGAAACAGGGGGCTCCTACAATGAGCAGTTCTTC
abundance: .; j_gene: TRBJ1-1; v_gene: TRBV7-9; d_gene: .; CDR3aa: CASSPREGEAFF; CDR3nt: TGTGCCAGCAGCCCGAGGGAGGGGGAAGCTTTCTTT
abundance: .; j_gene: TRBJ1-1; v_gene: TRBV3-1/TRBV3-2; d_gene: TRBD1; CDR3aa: CASSTRQGNTEAFF; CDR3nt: TGTGCCAGCAGCACCCGACAGGGGAACACTGAAGCTTTCTTT
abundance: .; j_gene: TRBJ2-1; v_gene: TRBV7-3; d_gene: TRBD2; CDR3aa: CASSLMRTSGDLDEQFF; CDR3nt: TGTGCCAGCAGCTTAATGAGGACTAGCGGGGACTTAGATGAGCAGTTCTTC
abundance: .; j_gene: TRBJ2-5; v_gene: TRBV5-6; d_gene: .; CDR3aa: CASSLASGAETQYF; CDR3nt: TGTGCCAGCAGCTTGGCAAGCGGCGCAGAGACCCAGTACTTC
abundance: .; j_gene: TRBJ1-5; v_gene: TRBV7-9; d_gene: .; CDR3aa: CASSLAIGGRNQPQHF; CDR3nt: TGTGCCAGCAGCTTAGCGATAGGGGGACGCAATCAGCCCCAGCATTTT
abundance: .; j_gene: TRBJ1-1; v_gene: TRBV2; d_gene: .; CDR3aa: CASSEDGLIGAFF; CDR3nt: TGTGCCAGCAGTGAAGACGGCCTGATAGGAGCTTTCTTT
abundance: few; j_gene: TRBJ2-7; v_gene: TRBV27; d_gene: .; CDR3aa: CASSLSPGYEQYF; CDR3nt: TGTGCCAGCAGTTTATCCCCTGGCTACGAGCAGTACTTC
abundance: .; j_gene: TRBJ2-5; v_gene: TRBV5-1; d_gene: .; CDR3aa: CASSLSRPTGQETQYF; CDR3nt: TGCGCCAGCAGCTTGTCGCGGCCGACAGGCCAAGAGACCCAGTACTTC
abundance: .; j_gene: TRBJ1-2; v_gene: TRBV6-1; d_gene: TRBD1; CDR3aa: CASSEKGQLGYTF; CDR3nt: TGTGCCAGCAGTGAAAAGGGACAGCTAGGCTACACCTTC
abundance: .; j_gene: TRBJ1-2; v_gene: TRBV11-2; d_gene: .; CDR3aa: CASSRDGSNYGYTF; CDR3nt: TGTGCCAGCAGCCGGGACGGTTCTAACTATGGCTACACCTTC
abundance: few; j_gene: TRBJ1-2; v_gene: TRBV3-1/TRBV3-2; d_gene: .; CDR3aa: CASSARDGLYGYTF; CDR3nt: TGTGCCAGCAGCGCCCGGGACGGACTCTATGGCTACACCTTC
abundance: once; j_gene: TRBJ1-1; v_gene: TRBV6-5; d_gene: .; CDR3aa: CASQQPAQGRRQAFF; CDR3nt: TGTGCCAGCCAACAGCCGGCACAGGGACGGAGACAAGCTTTCTTT
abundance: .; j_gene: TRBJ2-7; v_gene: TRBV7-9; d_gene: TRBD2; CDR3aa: CASKGLAGTYEQYF; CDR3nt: TGTGCCAGCAAGGGACTAGCGGGCACCTACGAGCAGTACTTC
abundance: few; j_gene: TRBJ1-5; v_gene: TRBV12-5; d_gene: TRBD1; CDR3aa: CASGLTTGSGQPQHF; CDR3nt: TGTGCTAGTGGTTTGACGACAGGGTCCGGGCAGCCCCAGCATTTT
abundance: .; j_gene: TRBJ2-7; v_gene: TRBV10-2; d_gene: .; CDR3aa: CASRPNPPGEQYF; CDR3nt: TGCGCCAGCAGGCCGAACCCTCCCGGCGAGCAGTACTTC
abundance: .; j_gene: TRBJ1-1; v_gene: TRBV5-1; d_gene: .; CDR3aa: CASSAMGGFNTEAFF; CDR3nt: TGCGCCAGCAGCGCTATGGGAGGGTTTAACACTGAAGCTTTCTTT
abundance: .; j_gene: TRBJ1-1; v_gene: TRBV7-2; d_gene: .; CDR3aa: CASSPMAYTEAFF; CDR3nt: TGTGCCAGCAGCCCTATGGCGTACACTGAAGCTTTCTTT
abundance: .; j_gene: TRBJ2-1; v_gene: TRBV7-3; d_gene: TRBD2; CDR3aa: CASSRGLAGGLNEQFF; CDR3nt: TGTGCCAGCAGCCGGGGACTAGCGGGAGGGTTGAATGAGCAGTTCTTC
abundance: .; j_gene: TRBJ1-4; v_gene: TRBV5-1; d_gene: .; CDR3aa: CASSYPGVSTNEKLFF; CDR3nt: TGCGCCAGCAGCTACCCCGGGGTCTCAACTAATGAAAAACTGTTTTTT
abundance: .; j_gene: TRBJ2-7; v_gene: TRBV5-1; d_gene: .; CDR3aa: CASSPEGLYEQYF; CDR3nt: TGCGCCAGCAGCCCAGAGGGGTTGTACGAGCAGTACTTC
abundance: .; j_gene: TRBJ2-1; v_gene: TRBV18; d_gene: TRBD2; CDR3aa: CASSPPIGTSGDNEQFF; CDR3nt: TGTGCCAGCTCACCCCCCATTGGGACTAGCGGGGACAATGAGCAGTTCTTC
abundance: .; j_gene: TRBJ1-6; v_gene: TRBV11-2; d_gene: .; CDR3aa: CASSPPGGGRNSPLHF; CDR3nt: TGTGCCAGCAGCCCCCCGGGCGGGGGGCGGAATTCACCCCTCCACTTT
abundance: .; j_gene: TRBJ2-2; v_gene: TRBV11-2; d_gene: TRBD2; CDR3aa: CASSPRLAGTAGELFF; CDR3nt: TGTGCCAGCAGCCCACGACTAGCGGGAACCGCCGGGGAGCTGTTTTTT
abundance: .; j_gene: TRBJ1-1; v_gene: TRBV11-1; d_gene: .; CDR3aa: CASTQGGGVNTEAFF; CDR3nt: TGTGCCAGCACCCAAGGGGGAGGTGTGAACACTGAAGCTTTCTTT
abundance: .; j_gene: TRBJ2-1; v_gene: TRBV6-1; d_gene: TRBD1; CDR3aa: CASSERGQGASYNEQFF; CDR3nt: TGTGCCAGCAGTGAAAGGGGGCAGGGGGCCTCCTACAATGAGCAGTTCTTC
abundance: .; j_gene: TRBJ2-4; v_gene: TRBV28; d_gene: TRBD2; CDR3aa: CASSSPGGSGGKNIQYF; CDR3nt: TGTGCCAGCAGTTCCCCGGGAGGATCCGGGGGCAAAAACATTCAGTACTTC
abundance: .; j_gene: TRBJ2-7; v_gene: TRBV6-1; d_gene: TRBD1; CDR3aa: CASSERGGGQGLQGEQYF; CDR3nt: TGTGCCAGCAGCGAACGGGGTGGTGGACAGGGACTTCAGGGCGAGCAGTACTTC
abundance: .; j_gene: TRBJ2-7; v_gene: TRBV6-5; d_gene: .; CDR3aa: CASSSQGSYEQYF; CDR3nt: TGTGCCAGCAGTTCACAGGGCTCCTACGAGCAGTACTTC
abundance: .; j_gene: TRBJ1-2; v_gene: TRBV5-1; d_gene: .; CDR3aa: CASSFQGQSGYTF; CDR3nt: TGCGCCAGCAGCTTTCAGGGACAATCTGGCTACACCTTC
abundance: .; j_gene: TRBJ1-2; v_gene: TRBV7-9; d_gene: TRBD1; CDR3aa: CASSLGILTGVSGYTF; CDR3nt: TGTGCCAGCAGCTTAGGAATTTTAACAGGGGTATCTGGCTACACCTTC
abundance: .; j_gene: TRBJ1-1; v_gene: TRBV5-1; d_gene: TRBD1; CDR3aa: CASSLGQGGRDTEAFF; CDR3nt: TGCGCCAGCAGCTTGGGACAGGGAGGTAGGGACACTGAAGCTTTCTTT
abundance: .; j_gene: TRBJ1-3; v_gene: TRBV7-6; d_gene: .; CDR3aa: CASRERSGNTIYF; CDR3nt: TGTGCCAGCAGAGAACGCTCTGGAAACACCATATATTTT
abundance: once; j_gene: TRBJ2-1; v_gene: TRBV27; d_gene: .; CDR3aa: CASRLDQSSYNEQFF; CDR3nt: TGTGCCAGCAGACTGGACCAGAGCTCCTACAATGAGCAGTTCTTC
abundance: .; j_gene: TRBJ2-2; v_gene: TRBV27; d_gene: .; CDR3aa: CASSSPGTRTGELFF; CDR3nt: TGTGCCAGCAGTTCGCCGGGAACACGCACCGGGGAGCTGTTTTTT
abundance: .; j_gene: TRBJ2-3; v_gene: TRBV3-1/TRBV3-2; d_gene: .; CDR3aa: CASSQRVGGTGTDTQYF; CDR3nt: TGTGCCAGCAGCCAAAGGGTTGGCGGGACGGGCACAGATACGCAGTATTTT
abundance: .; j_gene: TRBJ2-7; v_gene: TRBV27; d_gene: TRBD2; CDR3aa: CASSLSSGGAYYEQYF; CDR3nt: TGTGCCAGCAGTTTATCGTCGGGGGGAGCCTACTACGAGCAGTACTTC
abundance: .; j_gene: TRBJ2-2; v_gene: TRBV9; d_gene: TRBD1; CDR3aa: CASSVASGTGPAGELFF; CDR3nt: TGTGCCAGCAGCGTAGCTTCCGGGACAGGGCCCGCCGGGGAGCTGTTTTTT
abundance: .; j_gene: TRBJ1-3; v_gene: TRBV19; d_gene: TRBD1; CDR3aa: CASSIGQGKGTIYF; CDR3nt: TGTGCCAGTAGTATCGGACAGGGAAAGGGCACCATATATTTT
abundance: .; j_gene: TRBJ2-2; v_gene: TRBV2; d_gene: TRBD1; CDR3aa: CASNRDRGRGELFF; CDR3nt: TGTGCCAGCAACCGGGACAGGGGTCGAGGGGAGCTGTTTTTT
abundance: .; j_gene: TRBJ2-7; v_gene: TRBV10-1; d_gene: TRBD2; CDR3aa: CASSETGASGYEQYF; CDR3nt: TGCGCCAGCAGTGAGACCGGGGCTAGCGGCTACGAGCAGTACTTC
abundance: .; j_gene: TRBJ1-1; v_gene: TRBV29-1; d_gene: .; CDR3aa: CSGDLEGGTEAFF; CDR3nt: TGCAGCGGTGATTTAGAGGGGGGAACTGAAGCTTTCTTT
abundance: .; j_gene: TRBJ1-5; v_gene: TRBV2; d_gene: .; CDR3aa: CASSGEGGQPQHF; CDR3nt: TGTGCCAGCAGTGGAGAGGGAGGACAGCCCCAGCATTTT
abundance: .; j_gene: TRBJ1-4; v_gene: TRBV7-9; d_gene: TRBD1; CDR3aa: CASSVRWDRGRNNEKLFF; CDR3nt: TGTGCCAGCAGCGTCCGGTGGGACAGGGGGCGGAATAATGAAAAACTGTTTTTT
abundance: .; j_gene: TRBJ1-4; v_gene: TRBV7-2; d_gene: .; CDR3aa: CASSPPGRGNEKLFF; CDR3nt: TGTGCCAGCAGCCCGCCGGGACGTGGTAATGAAAAACTGTTTTTT
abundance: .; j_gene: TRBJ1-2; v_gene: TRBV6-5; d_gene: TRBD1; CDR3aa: CASSSGTGLGYTF; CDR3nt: TGTGCCAGCAGCTCCGGGACAGGGTTGGGCTACACCTTC
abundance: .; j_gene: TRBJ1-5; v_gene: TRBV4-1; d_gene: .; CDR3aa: CASSQDWVRETNQPQHF; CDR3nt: TGCGCCAGCAGCCAAGATTGGGTTCGGGAGACCAATCAGCCCCAGCATTTT
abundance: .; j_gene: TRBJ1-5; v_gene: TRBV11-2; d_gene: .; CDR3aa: CASSLRNNQPQHF; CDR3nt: TGTGCCAGCAGCTTACGGAACAATCAGCCCCAGCATTTT
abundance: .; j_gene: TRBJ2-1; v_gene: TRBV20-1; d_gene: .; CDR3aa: CSARMYNEQFF; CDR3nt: TGCAGTGCTAGGATGTACAATGAGCAGTTCTTC